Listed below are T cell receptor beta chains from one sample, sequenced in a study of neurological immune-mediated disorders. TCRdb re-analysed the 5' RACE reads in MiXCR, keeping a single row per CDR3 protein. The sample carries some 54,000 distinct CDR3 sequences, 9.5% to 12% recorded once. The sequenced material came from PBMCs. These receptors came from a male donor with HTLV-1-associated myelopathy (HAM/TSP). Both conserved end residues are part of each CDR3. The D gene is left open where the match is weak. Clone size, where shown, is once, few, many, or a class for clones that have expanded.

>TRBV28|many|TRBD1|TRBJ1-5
TGTGCCAGCAGCTGGGGGGACAGCGGTCAGCCCCAGCATTTT
CASSWGDSGQPQHF
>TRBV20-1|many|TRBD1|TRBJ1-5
TGCAGTGCTACCGGACAGGGGACACATCAGCCCCAGCATTTT
CSATGQGTHQPQHF
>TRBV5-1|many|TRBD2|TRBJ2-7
TGCGCCAGCAGCTTACGGGGGGTCGAGCAGTACTTC
CASSLRGVEQYF
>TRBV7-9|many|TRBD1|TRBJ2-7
TGTGCCAGCAGCTCACGTCCCGGGACAGGGTCCGAGCAGTACTTC
CASSSRPGTGSEQYF
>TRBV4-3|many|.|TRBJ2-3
TGCGCCAGCAGCCAAGTAGGGGTCGGCACAGATACGCAGTATTTT
CASSQVGVGTDTQYF
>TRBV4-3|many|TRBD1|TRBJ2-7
TGCGCCAGCAGCCAAGGGACCGGGACAGGGATTCAGTCCGAGCAGTACTTC
CASSQGTGTGIQSEQYF
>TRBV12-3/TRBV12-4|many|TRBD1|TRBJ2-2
TGTGCCAGCAGTCCCCGGACAGGGGCAGGGGGGGAGCTGTTTTTT
CASSPRTGAGGELFF
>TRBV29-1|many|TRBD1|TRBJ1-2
TGCAGCTATTCGGCCGGGACAGGGGGCAGCTATGGCTACACCTTC
CSYSAGTGGSYGYTF
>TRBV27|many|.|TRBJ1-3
TGTGCCAGCAGTTTATCGTACAGCTCTGGAAACACCATATATTTT
CASSLSYSSGNTIYF
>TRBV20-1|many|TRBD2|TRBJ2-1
TGCAGTGCTACTAGACTAGCGGGGGGAATCAATGAGCAGTTCTTC
CSATRLAGGINEQFF
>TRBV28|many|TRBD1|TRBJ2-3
TGTGCCAGCAGTTCCGACAGGGGCCCCAGCACAGATACGCAGTATTTT
CASSSDRGPSTDTQYF
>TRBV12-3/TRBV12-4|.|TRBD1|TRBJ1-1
TGTGCCAGCACCTGGGGAGGGGGCAACACTGAAGCTTTCTTT
CASTWGGGNTEAFF
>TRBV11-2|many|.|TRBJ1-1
TGTGCCAGCAGCTTAGCGTTGGTAACCGAAGCTTTCTTT
CASSLALVTEAFF
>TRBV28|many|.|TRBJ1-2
TGTGCCAGCAGTCGTTCCAGTATGGGCTACACCTTC
CASSRSSMGYTF
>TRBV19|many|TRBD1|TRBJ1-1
TGTGCCAGTAAGACCGGGACAGGGATGCCTTGGACTGAAGCTTTCTTT
CASKTGTGMPWTEAFF
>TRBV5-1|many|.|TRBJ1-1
TGCGCCAGCAGCTCCCTGGTCGGTGAAGCTTTCTTT
CASSSLVGEAFF
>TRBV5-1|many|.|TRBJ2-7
TGCGCCAGCAGCCGACAGAGCGGCTCCTACGAGCAGTACTTC
CASSRQSGSYEQYF
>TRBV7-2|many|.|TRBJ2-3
TGTGCCAGCAGCCTGGTTGATACGCAGTATTTT
CASSLVDTQYF
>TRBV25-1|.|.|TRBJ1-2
TGTGCCAGCAGTGATTCAGGGGAATACTATGGCTACACCTTC
CASSDSGEYYGYTF